The rows below give T cell receptor beta chains drawn from one sample of a study of T cells after yellow fever vaccination. Using its own MiXCR run on the 5' RACE reads, TCRdb lists one record per CDR3 protein. Here the sample spans some 240,000 distinct CDR3 sequences, roughly 4% being singletons. Here the sequenced sample was PBMCs, taken 15 days after the yellow fever booster vaccination. Receptors originate from a man in his late teens or twenties who received the YFV17D yellow fever vaccine. The CDR3 runs from the conserved cysteine through the conserved F or W. D genes are given only for firm matches. Clone size is stated in some rows and not others, as once, few, many or a class when expanded.

clone_size: many
v_call: TRBV6-1
cdr3_length: 14
d_call: .
j_call: TRBJ2-1
cdr3_nt: TGTGCCAGCAGTTGGGGGAGCTCCTACAATGAGCAGTTCTTC
cdr3_aa: CASSWGSSYNEQFF

clone_size: many
v_call: TRBV5-1
cdr3_length: 15
d_call: .
j_call: TRBJ2-2
cdr3_nt: TGCGCCAGCAGCTTGGCCCCGGGGGTGACCGGGGAGCTGTTTTTT
cdr3_aa: CASSLAPGVTGELFF

clone_size: many
v_call: TRBV12-3/TRBV12-4
cdr3_length: 15
d_call: .
j_call: TRBJ2-3
cdr3_nt: TGTGCCAGCAGCTTCGGACACGATAGCACAGATACGCAGTATTTT
cdr3_aa: CASSFGHDSTDTQYF

clone_size: many
v_call: TRBV5-1
cdr3_length: 15
d_call: .
j_call: TRBJ2-2
cdr3_nt: TGCGCCAGCAGCTTTCGCCCGGCGGACACCGGGGAGCTGTTTTTT
cdr3_aa: CASSFRPADTGELFF

clone_size: many
v_call: TRBV29-1
cdr3_length: 16
d_call: TRBD1
j_call: TRBJ1-2
cdr3_nt: TGCAGCGTTGAACAAGCCGGGACAGGGGGCTTCTATGGCTACACCTTC
cdr3_aa: CSVEQAGTGGFYGYTF

clone_size: many
v_call: TRBV9
cdr3_length: 16
d_call: .
j_call: TRBJ1-6
cdr3_nt: TGTGCCAGCAGCGGACCGCCGGGAGAGGCGAATTCACCCCTCCACTTT
cdr3_aa: CASSGPPGEANSPLHF

clone_size: many
v_call: TRBV7-2
cdr3_length: 13
d_call: .
j_call: TRBJ2-1
cdr3_nt: TGTGCCAGCAGCTTCGGGGCTCACAATGAGCAGTTCTTC
cdr3_aa: CASSFGAHNEQFF

clone_size: many
v_call: TRBV5-1
cdr3_length: 11
d_call: .
j_call: TRBJ2-1
cdr3_nt: TGCGCCAGCAGCTTGGACGGCGGGCAGTTCTTC
cdr3_aa: CASSLDGGQFF

clone_size: many
v_call: TRBV7-6
cdr3_length: 14
d_call: TRBD1
j_call: TRBJ2-5
cdr3_nt: TGTGCCAGCAGCTTAGACAGGGGCCAAGAGACCCAGTACTTC
cdr3_aa: CASSLDRGQETQYF

clone_size: many
v_call: TRBV3-1
cdr3_length: 14
d_call: TRBD2
j_call: TRBJ2-3
cdr3_nt: TGTGCCAGCAGCCCGGGACTAGCGGGGACTACGCAGTATTTT
cdr3_aa: CASSPGLAGTTQYF

clone_size: many
v_call: TRBV12-3/TRBV12-4
cdr3_length: 15
d_call: .
j_call: TRBJ1-6
cdr3_nt: TGTGCCAGCACTATAACGGGGGGCGGCAATTCACCCCTCCACTTT
cdr3_aa: CASTITGGGNSPLHF

clone_size: many
v_call: TRBV7-2
cdr3_length: 17
d_call: .
j_call: TRBJ1-1
cdr3_nt: TGTGCCAGCAGTGCCTTTGGGCAGGGGAAGGACAACACTGAAGCTTTCTTT
cdr3_aa: CASSAFGQGKDNTEAFF

clone_size: many
v_call: TRBV5-4
cdr3_length: 13
d_call: TRBD1
j_call: TRBJ2-1
cdr3_nt: TGTGCCAGCAGCTTTACAGGGGCTAGTGAGCAGTTCTTC
cdr3_aa: CASSFTGASEQFF

clone_size: many
v_call: TRBV5-1
cdr3_length: 14
d_call: .
j_call: TRBJ2-7
cdr3_nt: TGCGCCAGCAGCTTGCGGGCCGGGACCTACGAGCAGTACTTC
cdr3_aa: CASSLRAGTYEQYF

clone_size: few
v_call: TRBV12-3/TRBV12-4
cdr3_length: 14
d_call: .
j_call: TRBJ1-1
cdr3_nt: TGTGCCAGCAGTTTAGTGGGTGAGACGACTGAAGCTTTCTTT
cdr3_aa: CASSLVGETTEAFF

clone_size: many
v_call: TRBV7-8
cdr3_length: 15
d_call: TRBD1
j_call: TRBJ2-2
cdr3_nt: TGTGCCAGCAGCGTGACAGGGATGAACACCGGGGAGCTGTTTTTT
cdr3_aa: CASSVTGMNTGELFF

clone_size: many
v_call: TRBV11-2
cdr3_length: 18
d_call: TRBD1
j_call: TRBJ2-6
cdr3_nt: TGTGCCAGCACTCCCGGAGGACAGGGGCTCTCTGGGGCCAACGTCCTGACTTTC
cdr3_aa: CASTPGGQGLSGANVLTF

clone_size: few
v_call: TRBV7-9
cdr3_length: 15
d_call: TRBD1
j_call: TRBJ1-1
cdr3_nt: TGTGCCAGCAGCCTAGGCAACAGGGGAGGGACTGAAGCTTTCTTT
cdr3_aa: CASSLGNRGGTEAFF

clone_size: many
v_call: TRBV5-6
cdr3_length: 15
d_call: TRBD2
j_call: TRBJ2-3
cdr3_nt: TGTGCCAGCAGCCCCGGGACTAGCGGCACAGATACGCAGTATTTT
cdr3_aa: CASSPGTSGTDTQYF

clone_size: many
v_call: TRBV5-1
cdr3_length: 13
d_call: .
j_call: TRBJ1-3
cdr3_nt: TGCGCCAGCAGCTTGCCTGCGGGAAACACCATATATTTT
cdr3_aa: CASSLPAGNTIYF

clone_size: many
v_call: TRBV7-2
cdr3_length: 14
d_call: .
j_call: TRBJ2-3
cdr3_nt: TGTGCCAGCAGCTTTTACACGGTTACAGATACGCAGTATTTT
cdr3_aa: CASSFYTVTDTQYF

clone_size: many
v_call: TRBV11-2
cdr3_length: 16
d_call: .
j_call: TRBJ2-2
cdr3_nt: TGTGCCAGCAGCTTAGAATTGGGGGCGCGAACCGGGGAGCTGTTTTTT
cdr3_aa: CASSLELGARTGELFF

clone_size: many
v_call: TRBV3-1
cdr3_length: 15
d_call: TRBD2
j_call: TRBJ2-1
cdr3_nt: TGTGCCAGCAGCCAAGCGACTAGCGGGGTGGATGAGCAGTTCTTC
cdr3_aa: CASSQATSGVDEQFF

clone_size: few
v_call: TRBV7-2
cdr3_length: 17
d_call: TRBD1
j_call: TRBJ2-2
cdr3_nt: TGTGCCAGCAGCCGAAAGACCGGGACAGGTTTTTCCGGGGAGCTGTTTTTT
cdr3_aa: CASSRKTGTGFSGELFF

clone_size: many
v_call: TRBV12-3/TRBV12-4
cdr3_length: 14
d_call: .
j_call: TRBJ1-2
cdr3_nt: TGTGCCAGCAGTTTAAACAGCGGGACCTATGGCTACACCTTC
cdr3_aa: CASSLNSGTYGYTF

clone_size: many
v_call: TRBV6-2/TRBV6-3
cdr3_length: 15
d_call: .
j_call: TRBJ1-6
cdr3_nt: TGTGCCAGCAGTTACTCGAAGTCTAATAATTCACCCCTCCACTTT
cdr3_aa: CASSYSKSNNSPLHF

clone_size: many
v_call: TRBV7-2
cdr3_length: 14
d_call: TRBD1
j_call: TRBJ1-5
cdr3_nt: TGTGCCAGCAGCTGGGACAGCTATAATCAGCCCCAGCATTTT
cdr3_aa: CASSWDSYNQPQHF

clone_size: .
v_call: TRBV5-1
cdr3_length: 13
d_call: .
j_call: TRBJ2-6
cdr3_nt: TGCGCCAGCCTCGGGGCTGGGGCCAACGTCCTGACTTTC
cdr3_aa: CASLGAGANVLTF

clone_size: many
v_call: TRBV13
cdr3_length: 14
d_call: .
j_call: TRBJ1-1
cdr3_nt: TGTGCCAGCAGCCCCATCTCGGGGGACACTGAAGCTTTCTTT
cdr3_aa: CASSPISGDTEAFF

clone_size: many
v_call: TRBV24-1
cdr3_length: 15
d_call: .
j_call: TRBJ2-5
cdr3_nt: TGTGCCACCAGTGGGCCTACAGGGGAGGGGGAGACCCAGTACTTC
cdr3_aa: CATSGPTGEGETQYF

clone_size: many
v_call: TRBV7-2
cdr3_length: 12
d_call: .
j_call: TRBJ2-3
cdr3_nt: TGTGCCAGCAGCTTAGGAGTTGATACGCAGTATTTT
cdr3_aa: CASSLGVDTQYF

clone_size: .
v_call: TRBV4-2
cdr3_length: 13
d_call: TRBD1
j_call: TRBJ1-4
cdr3_nt: TGTGCCAGCAGCCCAGGGGGGAGTGAAAAACTGTTTTTT
cdr3_aa: CASSPGGSEKLFF

clone_size: many
v_call: TRBV10-3
cdr3_length: 15
d_call: .
j_call: TRBJ2-2
cdr3_nt: TGTGCCATCAGTGCGGGGGGACAAGACACCGGGGAGCTGTTTTTT
cdr3_aa: CAISAGGQDTGELFF

clone_size: many
v_call: TRBV20-1
cdr3_length: 15
d_call: .
j_call: TRBJ2-3
cdr3_nt: TGCAGTGCTAGATTCCGGGAATTATTCACAGATACGCAGTATTTT
cdr3_aa: CSARFRELFTDTQYF

clone_size: few
v_call: TRBV6-6
cdr3_length: 17
d_call: .
j_call: TRBJ2-5
cdr3_nt: TGTGCCAGCAGTTACTCGATTTTGGGCAGTGTTAAAGAGACCCAGTACTTC
cdr3_aa: CASSYSILGSVKETQYF

clone_size: many
v_call: TRBV4-2
cdr3_length: 14
d_call: .
j_call: TRBJ1-2
cdr3_nt: TGTGCCAGCAGCCAAGATTTGCCTGACTATGGCTACACCTTC
cdr3_aa: CASSQDLPDYGYTF

clone_size: many
v_call: TRBV7-2
cdr3_length: 16
d_call: .
j_call: TRBJ2-1
cdr3_nt: TGTGCCAGCAGCTTAAGACGCGCCCGGGGGAACAATGAGCAGTTCTTC
cdr3_aa: CASSLRRARGNNEQFF

clone_size: many
v_call: TRBV4-1
cdr3_length: 15
d_call: TRBD2
j_call: TRBJ2-1
cdr3_nt: TGCGCCAGCAGCCAAGCTTACGGGGGGGCGAATGAGCAGTTCTTC
cdr3_aa: CASSQAYGGANEQFF

clone_size: many
v_call: TRBV6-5
cdr3_length: 14
d_call: .
j_call: TRBJ2-5
cdr3_nt: TGTGCCAGCAGTTACTCTCGGGGACAAGAGACCCAGTACTTC
cdr3_aa: CASSYSRGQETQYF

clone_size: many
v_call: TRBV5-1
cdr3_length: 15
d_call: .
j_call: TRBJ2-7
cdr3_nt: TGCGCCAGCAGCTTGGGGGAATTCAGCTCCTACGAGCAGTACTTC
cdr3_aa: CASSLGEFSSYEQYF

clone_size: many
v_call: TRBV10-3
cdr3_length: 13
d_call: .
j_call: TRBJ2-5
cdr3_nt: TGTGCCATCAGTGAGTCGACTCTCGAGACCCAGTACTTC
cdr3_aa: CAISESTLETQYF

clone_size: many
v_call: TRBV6-5
cdr3_length: 16
d_call: .
j_call: TRBJ2-1
cdr3_nt: TGTGCCAGCAGTTACTCGATACGGGGCCACCACAATGAGCAGTTCTTC
cdr3_aa: CASSYSIRGHHNEQFF

clone_size: many
v_call: TRBV3-1
cdr3_length: 13
d_call: .
j_call: TRBJ1-6
cdr3_nt: TGTGCCAGCGGCGCAGGTTTTAATTCACCCCTCCACTTT
cdr3_aa: CASGAGFNSPLHF

clone_size: .
v_call: TRBV7-8
cdr3_length: 15
d_call: .
j_call: TRBJ1-2
cdr3_nt: TGTGCCAGCAGCATAGTAACGCAGGGCGGCTATGGCTACACCTTC
cdr3_aa: CASSIVTQGGYGYTF